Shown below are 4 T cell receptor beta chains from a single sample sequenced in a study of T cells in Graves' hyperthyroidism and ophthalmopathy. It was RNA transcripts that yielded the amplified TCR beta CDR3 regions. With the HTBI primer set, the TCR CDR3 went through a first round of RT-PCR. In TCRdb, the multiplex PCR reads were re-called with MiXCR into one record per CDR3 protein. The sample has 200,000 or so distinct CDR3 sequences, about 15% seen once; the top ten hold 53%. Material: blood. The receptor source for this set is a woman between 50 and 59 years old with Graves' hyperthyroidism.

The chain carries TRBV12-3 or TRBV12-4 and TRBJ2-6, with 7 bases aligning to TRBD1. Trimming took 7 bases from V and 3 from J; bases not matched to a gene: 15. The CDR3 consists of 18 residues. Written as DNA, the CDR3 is TGTGCCAGCAACAACGCCAGACAGGGCTCGGGTGGGGCCAACGTCCTGACTTTC. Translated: CASNNARQGSGGANVLTF.

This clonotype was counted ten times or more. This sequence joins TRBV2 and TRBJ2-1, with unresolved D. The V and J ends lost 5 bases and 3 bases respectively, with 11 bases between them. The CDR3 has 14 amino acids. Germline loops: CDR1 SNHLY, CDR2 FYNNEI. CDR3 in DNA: TGTGCCAGCAGTCTGACTCCGTTCTACAATGAGCAGTTCTTC. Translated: CASSLTPFYNEQFF.

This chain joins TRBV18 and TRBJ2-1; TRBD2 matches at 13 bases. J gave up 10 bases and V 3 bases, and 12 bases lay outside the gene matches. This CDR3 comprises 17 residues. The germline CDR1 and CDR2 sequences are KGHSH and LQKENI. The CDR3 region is CASSPVSGLAGVGEQFF. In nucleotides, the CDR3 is TGTGCCAGCTCACCTGTTTCCGGACTAGCGGGAGTCGGGGAGCAGTTCTTC.

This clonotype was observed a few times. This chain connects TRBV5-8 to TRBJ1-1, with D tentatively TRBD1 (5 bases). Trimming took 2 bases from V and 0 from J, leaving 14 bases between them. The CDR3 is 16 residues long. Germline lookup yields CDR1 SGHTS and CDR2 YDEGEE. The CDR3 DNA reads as TGTGCCAGCAGCTTTAGACAGACGGCCATGAACACTGAAGCTTTCTTT. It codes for CASSFRQTAMNTEAFF.